Shown below are 3 T cell receptor beta chains from a single sample sequenced in a study of T cell responses to AZD1222 COVID-19 vaccine. Here immunoSEQ multiplex PCR was the method, and the copy in TCRdb shows in-frame clones only, minus some. The table shows approximately 100,000 clones, with about 90% occurring only once. Sample: peripheral blood, taken 28 days after the second AZD1222 dose. The receptors come from an adult who received the AZD1222 COVID-19 vaccine.

V is TRBV5-1 and J is TRBJ1-5; maybe TRBD1 (6 bases). The germline V and J ends were trimmed by 4 bases and 1 base, with 9 bases remaining between them. CDR1 and CDR2 from the germline V gene are SGHRS and YFSETQ. There are 14 residues in the CDR3. CDR3 coding DNA: TGCGCCAGCAGCCCCGGACAGAGCAATCAGCCCCAGCATTTT. Protein sequence: CASSPGQSNQPQHF.

The chain couples TRBV5-1 to TRBJ2-5; a weak D match, TRBD2 (6 bases). The germline gives CDR1 SGHRS, CDR2 YFSETQ. Trimming pared 4 bases from V and 2 bases from J, leaving 9 bases between. The CDR3 contains 13 residues. CDR3 amino acids: CASSRGGQETQYF. For the CDR3, the DNA is TGCGCCAGCAGCCGGGGAGGTCAAGAGACCCAGTACTTC.

The gene calls are TRBV6-5 and TRBJ2-7; D is ambiguous. Germline V gene lookup returns CDR1 MNHEY and CDR2 SVGAGI. Between the trimmed V and J ends, which lost 6 bases and 5 bases, there was a span of 8 bases. This CDR3 has 11 amino acids. Written as DNA, the CDR3 is TGTGCCAGCAGCTCCCTTCACGAGCAGTACTTC. This translates into CASSSLHEQYF.